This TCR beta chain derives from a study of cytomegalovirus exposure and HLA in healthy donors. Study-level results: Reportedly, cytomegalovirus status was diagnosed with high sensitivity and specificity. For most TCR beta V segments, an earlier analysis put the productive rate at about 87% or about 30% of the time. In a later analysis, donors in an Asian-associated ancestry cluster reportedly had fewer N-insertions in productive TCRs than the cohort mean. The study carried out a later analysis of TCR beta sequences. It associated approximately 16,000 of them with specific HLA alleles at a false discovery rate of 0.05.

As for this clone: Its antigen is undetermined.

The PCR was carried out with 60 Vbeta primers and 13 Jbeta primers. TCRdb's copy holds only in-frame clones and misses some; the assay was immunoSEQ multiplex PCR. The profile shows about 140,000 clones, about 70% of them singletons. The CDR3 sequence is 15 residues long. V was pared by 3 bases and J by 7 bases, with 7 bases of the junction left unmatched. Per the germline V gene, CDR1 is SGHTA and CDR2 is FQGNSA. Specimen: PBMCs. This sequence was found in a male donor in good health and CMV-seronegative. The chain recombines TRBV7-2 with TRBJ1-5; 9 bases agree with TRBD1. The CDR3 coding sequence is TGTGCCAGCAGCTTCTCGACAGGGGGAGGGCAGCCCCAGCATTTT. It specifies CASSFSTGGGQPQHF.